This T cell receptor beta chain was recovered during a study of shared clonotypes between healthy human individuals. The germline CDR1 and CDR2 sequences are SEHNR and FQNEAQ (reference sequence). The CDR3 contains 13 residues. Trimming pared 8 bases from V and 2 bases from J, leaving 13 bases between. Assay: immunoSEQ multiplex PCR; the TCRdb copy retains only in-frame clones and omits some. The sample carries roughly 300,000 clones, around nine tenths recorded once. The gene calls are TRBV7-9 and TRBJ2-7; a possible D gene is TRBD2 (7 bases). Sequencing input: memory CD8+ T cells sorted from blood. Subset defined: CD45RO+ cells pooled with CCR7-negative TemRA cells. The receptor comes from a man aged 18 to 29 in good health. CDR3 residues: CASAEGGTYEQYF. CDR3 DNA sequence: TGTGCCAGCGCTGAGGGGGGGACCTACGAGCAGTACTTC.